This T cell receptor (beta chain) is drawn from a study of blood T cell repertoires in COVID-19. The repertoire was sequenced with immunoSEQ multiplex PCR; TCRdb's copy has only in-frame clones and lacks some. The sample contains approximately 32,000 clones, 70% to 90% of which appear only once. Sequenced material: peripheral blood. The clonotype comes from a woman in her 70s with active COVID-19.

The CDR3 DNA is TGTGCCAGCTCACCCCAGGCGATTGATGGTCGGGGTGAAGCTTTCTTT. Translation: CASSPQAIDGRGEAFF. The genes are TRBV18 and TRBJ1-1; D is unclear. CDR3 length: 16 amino acids. The V end was cut by 3 bases, the J end by 7 bases, with 21 bases between. Per germline, CDR1 KGHSH and CDR2 LQKENI.